The 5 T cell receptor beta chains given below trace back to one sample, sequenced in a study of control samples from healthy donors and cancer patients. Only in-frame clones appear in the TCRdb table, and some are missing; sequencing was by immunoSEQ multiplex PCR. The sample records 6,000 to 8,500 clones, over 60% being singletons. Sequencing used formalin-fixed, paraffin-embedded tissue. These receptors were obtained from a male donor with melanoma.

The chain uses TRBV11-3 and TRBJ2-6; possibly TRBD1 for D (6 bases). V lost 4 bases to trimming and J lost 5 bases, with 15 bases between them. The length of the CDR3 is 16 residues. In germline, CDR1 is SGHNT, CDR2 YENEEA. CDR3 sequence: CASSSSWGRRANVLTF. Here the CDR3 DNA reads TGTGCCAGCAGCTCGTCTTGGGGGCGGAGGGCCAACGTCCTGACTTTC.

The chain combines TRBV5-1 with TRBJ2-1; TRBD1 matches 8 bases. The J segment lost 4 bases and the V segment lost 0 bases, leaving 3 bases of the junction unmatched. The germline CDR1 and CDR2 sequences are SGHRS and YFSETQ. The CDR3 has 15 amino acids. The DNA for the CDR3 is TGCGCCAGCAGCTTGGGGGACAGGCTTTACAATGAGCAGTTCTTC. The encoded protein is CASSLGDRLYNEQFF. The full variable domain, rest sourced from reference TRBV5-1 and TRBJ2-1, is KAGVTQTPRYLIKTRGQQVTLSCSPISGHRSVSWYQQTPGQGLQFLFEYFSETQRNKGNFPGRFSGRQFSNSRSEMNVSTLELGDSALYLCASSLGDRLYNEQFFGPGTRLTVL.

The chain employs TRBV12-5 and TRBJ1-2; the D is unclear. The CDR3 runs 13 residues. Germline loops: CDR1 LGHNT, CDR2 FRNRAP. Trimming cost V 1 base and J 8 bases, with 11 bases left between them. CDR3 in amino acids: CASGLGGPRGYTF. CDR3 sequence (DNA): TGTGCTAGTGGTTTGGGGGGTCCACGGGGCTACACCTTC.

Details on this clone: One base away lies a much larger clone, so this may be a sequencing read error. V is TRBV24-1 and J is TRBJ1-1; tentatively, D is TRBD1 (6 bases). Between the trimmed V and J ends, which lost 6 bases and 11 bases, there was a span of 15 bases. CDR1 and CDR2 (germline): KGHDR, SFDVKD. CDR3 size: 12 residues. CDR3 nucleotide sequence: TGTGCCACCAGTAAAGGGAGGGGGATGGCTTTCTTT. Protein sequence: CATSKGRGMAFF.

The rearrangement joins TRBV18 to TRBJ2-7; the match to TRBD1 covers 9 bases. V lost 5 bases, J lost 3 bases, and 5 bases stayed unmatched. The CDR3 contains 14 residues. The germline V gene encodes CDR1 KGHSH and CDR2 LQKENI. The CDR3 spells CASSATGGFYEQYF. DNA of the CDR3: TGTGCCAGCTCAGCGACAGGGGGATTCTACGAGCAGTACTTC.